This TCR beta chain is from a study of cytomegalovirus exposure and HLA in healthy donors. Regarding the study as a whole: Altogether, 160 or so TCR beta chains were recorded as cytomegalovirus-associated. Solely CMV serostatus was available to characterize immune exposure. Apparent HLA restriction characterized most CMV-associated TCR beta chains in a later analysis.

This clone has just one count. What it binds is unknown. Amplification used 60 Vbeta primers and 13 Jbeta primers. Authors' analysis steps: In a later analysis, of around 85 million unique beta chains, about 12 million appeared in at least two donors. TCRdb keeps only in-frame clones here, not all; method: immunoSEQ multiplex PCR. That table is the source of V, J and clone size, and D and trimming were worked out from the DNA. This table has around 150,000 clones, approximately 67% appearing once. The sequence was collected from a woman aged 55-69 years in good health and CMV-seronegative. Source material: PBMCs.

The CDR3 DNA sequence: TGTGCCAGCAGCTTAGCGGACAGGGGCCACGAGCAGTACTTC. Protein: CASSLADRGHEQYF. This chain connects TRBV7-8 to TRBJ2-7, with 9 bases matching TRBD1. This CDR3 is built from 14 residues. Germline V gene sequence: CDR1 SGHVS, CDR2 FQNEAQ. V trimming: 0 bases; J trimming: 5 bases; junction bases outside the gene matches: 2.